Listed below are T cell receptor beta chains from one sample, sequenced in a study of blood T cell repertoires in COVID-19. Some clones are missing from TCRdb's copy, which holds only in-frame ones; the method was immunoSEQ multiplex PCR. The data hold roughly 280,000 clones, with approximately 86% observed a single time. The specimen sequenced was peripheral blood. All receptors come from a woman aged 60 to 75 with COVID-19, enrolled during active disease. Both conserved end residues are part of each CDR3. D genes are given only for firm matches. Expanded clones get a size class; other rows say once, few or many, or leave the size out.

size: NA; V: TRBV7-2; J: TRBJ2-2; D: NA; length: 14; CDR3: CASSLVYRTGELFF; DNA: TGTGCCAGCAGCTTAGTTTACAGAACCGGGGAGCTGTTTTTT
size: NA; V: TRBV13; J: TRBJ1-4; D: TRBD1; length: 17; CDR3: CASSGRTGGTTNEKLFF; DNA: TGTGCCAGCAGCGGCAGGACAGGGGGCACAACTAATGAAAAACTGTTTTTT
size: once; V: TRBV19; J: TRBJ1-4; D: NA; length: 15; CDR3: CASSIDNREKGKLFF; DNA: TGTGCCAGTAGTATAGACAACAGGGAGAAAGGAAAACTGTTTTTT
size: NA; V: TRBV19; J: TRBJ2-1; D: TRBD1; length: 15; CDR3: CASSISGQGASGQFF; DNA: TGTGCCAGTAGTATATCGGGACAGGGGGCCTCGGGGCAGTTCTTC
size: few; V: TRBV7-9; J: TRBJ1-5; D: NA; length: 15; CDR3: CASSLAGVGNQPQHF; DNA: TGTGCCAGCAGCTTAGCAGGGGTCGGCAATCAGCCCCAGCATTTT
size: NA; V: TRBV24-1; J: TRBJ2-2; D: NA; length: 19; CDR3: CATSLGTIQGPGNTGELFF; DNA: TGTGCCACCAGTCTTGGGACAATCCAGGGCCCAGGGAACACCGGGGAGCTGTTTTTT
size: NA; V: TRBV30; J: TRBJ1-4; D: NA; length: 15; CDR3: CAWTSGGALGEKLFF; DNA: TGTGCCTGGACGTCGGGGGGCGCGTTAGGGGAAAAACTGTTTTTT
size: NA; V: TRBV28; J: TRBJ2-5; D: NA; length: 14; CDR3: CASTHASQGETQYF; DNA: TGTGCCAGCACCCACGCTTCCCAGGGGGAGACCCAGTACTTC
size: NA; V: TRBV5-1; J: TRBJ2-3; D: TRBD2; length: 17; CDR3: CASSLGIAGTTTPTQYF; DNA: TGCGCCAGCAGCTTGGGGATAGCGGGGACCACTACTCCAACGCAGTATTTT
size: NA; V: TRBV28; J: TRBJ1-4; D: TRBD1; length: 15; CDR3: CASSYLGTGGEKLFF; DNA: TGTGCCAGCAGTTACTTGGGGACAGGGGGAGAAAAACTGTTTTTT
size: NA; V: TRBV5-1; J: TRBJ2-7; D: TRBD1; length: 15; CDR3: CASSFGTGAGYEQYF; DNA: TGCGCCAGCAGCTTTGGGACAGGGGCGGGGTACGAGCAGTACTTC
size: NA; V: TRBV30; J: TRBJ1-1; D: NA; length: 16; CDR3: CAWRGRTATMNTEAFF; DNA: TGTGCCTGGAGAGGCAGGACAGCCACTATGAACACTGAAGCTTTCTTT
size: few; V: TRBV6-5; J: TRBJ1-2; D: NA; length: 15; CDR3: CASRLKAGEFYGYTF; DNA: TGTGCCAGCAGGCTAAAAGCGGGGGAGTTCTATGGCTACACCTTC
size: NA; V: TRBV6-5; J: TRBJ2-1; D: NA; length: 16; CDR3: CASSYSRGAMGNEQFF; DNA: TGTGCCAGCAGTTACTCCCGGGGGGCAATGGGGAATGAGCAGTTCTTC
size: NA; V: TRBV6-2/TRBV6-3; J: TRBJ2-1; D: TRBD2; length: 15; CDR3: CASSTGTSGSNEQFF; DNA: TGTGCCAGCAGCACCGGGACTAGCGGGAGCAATGAGCAGTTCTTC
size: once; V: TRBV6-2/TRBV6-3; J: TRBJ1-1; D: TRBD1; length: 14; CDR3: CASSNRGPNTEAFF; DNA: TGTGCCAGCAGCAACAGGGGCCCGAACACTGAAGCTTTCTTT
size: NA; V: TRBV18; J: TRBJ2-3; D: NA; length: 16; CDR3: CASSPPGGARTDTQYF; DNA: TGTGCCAGCTCACCTCCCGGCGGCGCCCGCACAGATACGCAGTATTTT
size: NA; V: TRBV18; J: TRBJ2-1; D: TRBD2; length: 15; CDR3: CASSPASGSYNEQFF; DNA: TGTGCCAGCTCACCGGCTAGCGGTTCCTACAATGAGCAGTTCTTC
size: NA; V: TRBV7-9; J: TRBJ2-7; D: TRBD1; length: 16; CDR3: CASSLYSDRGGDEQYF; DNA: TGTGCCAGCAGCCTTTACTCGGACAGGGGTGGAGACGAGCAGTACTTC
size: NA; V: TRBV28; J: TRBJ1-2; D: TRBD1; length: 15; CDR3: CASSPPGQGLGGYTF; DNA: TGTGCCAGCAGTCCGCCCGGACAGGGATTGGGCGGCTACACCTTC
size: NA; V: TRBV3-1/TRBV3-2; J: TRBJ1-1; D: TRBD1; length: 21; CDR3: CASSRPGQGGPGKGRGTEAFF; DNA: TGTGCCAGCAGCCGCCCGGGACAGGGCGGTCCGGGGAAAGGACGTGGCACTGAAGCTTTCTTT
size: once; V: TRBV19; J: TRBJ1-3; D: NA; length: 16; CDR3: CASTFAVRSSGNTIYF; DNA: TGTGCCAGTACCTTTGCCGTTAGGAGCTCTGGAAACACCATATATTTT
size: NA; V: TRBV27; J: TRBJ1-6; D: NA; length: 15; CDR3: CASSLRAGDNSPLHF; DNA: TGTGCCAGCAGCCTTAGGGCAGGGGATAATTCACCCCTCCACTTT
size: NA; V: TRBV30; J: TRBJ2-3; D: NA; length: 13; CDR3: CAWSAGAADTQYF; DNA: TGTGCCTGGAGTGCTGGGGCGGCAGATACGCAGTATTTT
size: NA; V: TRBV10-3; J: TRBJ1-6; D: NA; length: 15; CDR3: CAIRAGGERNSPLHF; DNA: TGTGCCATCAGGGCGGGGGGCGAGCGTAATTCACCCCTCCACTTT
size: NA; V: TRBV27; J: TRBJ1-1; D: TRBD1; length: 18; CDR3: CASSREPGTGGVGTEAFF; DNA: TGTGCCAGCAGCCGAGAGCCCGGGACAGGGGGAGTGGGCACTGAAGCTTTCTTT
size: once; V: TRBV19; J: TRBJ1-2; D: NA; length: 16; CDR3: CASSITGPGALIGYTF; DNA: TGTGCCAGTAGTATAACGGGGCCAGGGGCCCTGATAGGCTACACCTTC
size: NA; V: TRBV7-9; J: TRBJ1-4; D: NA; length: 15; CDR3: CASSLYIQSNEKLFF; DNA: TGTGCCAGCAGCTTATATATACAATCTAATGAAAAACTGTTTTTT
size: NA; V: TRBV6-6; J: TRBJ1-2; D: TRBD1; length: 15; CDR3: CASSYEDRGLYGYTF; DNA: TGTGCCAGCAGTTACGAGGACAGGGGGCTATATGGCTACACCTTC
size: NA; V: TRBV4-3; J: TRBJ2-3; D: TRBD1; length: 14; CDR3: CASSLGQGTDTQYF; DNA: TGCGCCAGCAGCCTCGGACAGGGCACAGATACGCAGTATTTT
size: NA; V: TRBV19; J: TRBJ1-1; D: NA; length: 15; CDR3: CASKTGRAMNTEAFF; DNA: TGTGCCAGTAAAACCGGCAGGGCGATGAACACTGAAGCTTTCTTT
size: few; V: TRBV6-6; J: TRBJ1-1; D: NA; length: 12; CDR3: CASTPGGTEAFF; DNA: TGTGCCAGCACCCCGGGGGGCACTGAAGCTTTCTTT
size: NA; V: TRBV7-8; J: TRBJ2-3; D: TRBD2; length: 15; CDR3: CASSVTSGRTDTQYF; DNA: TGTGCCAGCAGCGTGACTAGCGGGAGGACAGATACGCAGTATTTT
size: NA; V: TRBV4-2; J: TRBJ2-5; D: TRBD1; length: 15; CDR3: CASSSRTGGGETQYF; DNA: TGTGCCAGCAGCTCACGGACAGGGGGAGGAGAGACCCAGTACTTC
size: NA; V: TRBV30; J: TRBJ2-5; D: NA; length: 14; CDR3: CAWSVRISQETQYF; DNA: TGTGCCTGGAGTGTACGAATTAGCCAAGAGACCCAGTACTTC
size: NA; V: TRBV20-1; J: TRBJ2-1; D: TRBD1; length: 16; CDR3: CSASFPLPGGPNEQFF; DNA: TGCAGTGCTAGTTTCCCCCTACCAGGGGGCCCCAATGAGCAGTTCTTC
size: NA; V: TRBV6-6; J: TRBJ2-7; D: TRBD1; length: 17; CDR3: CASSPSGQILNYYEQYF; DNA: TGTGCCAGCAGTCCCTCGGGACAGATTCTAAACTACTACGAGCAGTACTTC
size: NA; V: TRBV9; J: TRBJ1-3; D: NA; length: 16; CDR3: CASSAARVYSGNTIYF; DNA: TGTGCCAGCAGCGCAGCCCGGGTTTACTCTGGAAACACCATATATTTT
size: NA; V: TRBV5-1; J: TRBJ1-2; D: TRBD1; length: 13; CDR3: CASSEGTAYGYTF; DNA: TGCGCCAGCAGCGAGGGGACAGCCTATGGCTACACCTTC
size: NA; V: TRBV7-9; J: TRBJ1-4; D: NA; length: 15; CDR3: CASSLEGATNEKLFF; DNA: TGTGCCAGCAGCTTGGAGGGCGCAACTAATGAAAAACTGTTTTTT
size: NA; V: TRBV18; J: TRBJ2-1; D: NA; length: 16; CDR3: CASSLGPSQVYNEQFF; DNA: TGTGCCAGCTCACTTGGACCTAGCCAGGTTTACAATGAGCAGTTCTTC
size: once; V: TRBV27; J: TRBJ2-5; D: TRBD2; length: 16; CDR3: CASNSGLAGVRETQYF; DNA: TGTGCCAGCAACTCGGGACTAGCGGGAGTAAGGGAGACCCAGTACTTC
size: NA; V: TRBV6-5; J: TRBJ2-7; D: NA; length: 11; CDR3: CASSNGYEQYF; DNA: TGTGCCAGCAGTAACGGTTACGAGCAGTACTTC
size: once; V: TRBV6-5; J: TRBJ1-2; D: NA; length: 13; CDR3: CASSYSRGYGYTF; DNA: TGTGCCAGCAGTTACTCCCGGGGCTATGGCTACACCTTC
size: few; V: TRBV28; J: TRBJ1-2; D: NA; length: 15; CDR3: CASSSPGSGNYGYTF; DNA: TGTGCCAGCAGTTCCCCTGGCTCGGGGAACTATGGCTACACCTTC
size: NA; V: TRBV7-7; J: TRBJ2-5; D: TRBD2; length: 13; CDR3: CASSISGGETQYF; DNA: TGTGCCAGCAGCATTAGCGGGGGTGAGACCCAGTACTTC
size: NA; V: TRBV11-2; J: TRBJ2-3; D: TRBD2; length: 15; CDR3: CASSLGAGATDTQYF; DNA: TGTGCCAGCAGCTTAGGGGCGGGAGCCACAGATACGCAGTATTTT
size: NA; V: TRBV6-5; J: TRBJ2-7; D: TRBD1; length: 15; CDR3: CASSRQGAKSYEQYF; DNA: TGTGCCAGCAGCCGCCAGGGGGCGAAATCCTACGAGCAGTACTTC